Below are 31 T cell receptor beta chains sequenced from a single sample in a study of blood T cell repertoires in COVID-19. This table comes from immunoSEQ multiplex PCR, and its TCRdb copy is limited to in-frame clones, with some not included. The table includes approximately 290,000 clones, approximately 90% detected once. Input material: PBMCs or T cells enriched from blood (not recorded which). The origin of the receptors is a woman aged 30 to 39 who had recovered from COVID-19.

This chain uses TRBV28 with TRBJ2-1, with 9 bases that match TRBD1. V shed 5 bases and J 5 bases; nucleotides not matched to a gene: 7. The CDR3 has 15 residues. Germline CDR1 reads MDHEN; CDR2 reads SYDVKM. CDR3 region: CASSNLGTGNNEQFF. As DNA, the CDR3 is TGTGCCAGCAGTAACCTCGGGACAGGGAACAATGAGCAGTTCTTC.

The chain recombines TRBV7-9 with TRBJ1-4; no firm D call. The ends were cut back, 1 base at V and 8 bases at J, with 11 bases in the middle. The CDR3 runs 14 residues. Germline loops: CDR1 SEHNR, CDR2 FQNEAQ (reference sequence). CDR3 in DNA: TGTGCCAGCAGCTTAGGCGGGTCCGCGGAAAAACTGTTTTTT. It encodes CASSLGGSAEKLFF.

The V call is TRBV11-2, the J call TRBJ2-2; a weak D match, TRBD1 (6 bases). The germline gives CDR1 SGHAT, CDR2 FQNNGV. The V end lost 6 bases, the J end lost 3 bases, and 17 bases lay between the germline ends. The CDR3 is 16 residues long. In nucleotides, the CDR3 is TGTGCCAGCAGTCGAGCCCGACAGGACTACACCGGGGAGCTGTTTTTT. Protein product: CASSRARQDYTGELFF.

The V gene is TRBV9, the J gene TRBJ1-1; a possible D gene is TRBD1 (5 bases). Germline V gives CDR1 SGDLS, CDR2 YYNGEE. With 0 bases removed from V and 4 bases from J, the gap between germline ends came to 16 bases. The CDR3 contains 16 residues. The DNA for the CDR3 is TGTGCCAGCAGCGTAGGGCAGGGTAGAATAGCCACTGAAGCTTTCTTT. Protein product: CASSVGQGRIATEAFF.

The chain links TRBV6-5 to TRBJ2-2, with D tentatively TRBD1 (6 bases). Trimming removed 7 bases at V and 0 bases at J, with 12 bases between. The length of the CDR3 is 15 residues. Germline CDR1 MNHEY, CDR2 SVGAGI. For the CDR3, the DNA is TGTGCCAGCACCTTGACAGGACCGAACACCGGGGAGCTGTTTTTT. Translated: CASTLTGPNTGELFF.

This chain connects TRBV29-1 to TRBJ2-1, with 11 bases identical to TRBD1. The length of the CDR3 is 12 residues. J lost 7 bases, V lost 8 bases, and 4 bases had no gene match. CDR1 SQVTM and CDR2 ANQGSEA come from the germline V gene. The CDR3 bases are TGCAGCACCGGGACAGGGGGAAATGAGCAGTTCTTC. Its translation: CSTGTGGNEQFF.

The V and J genes are TRBV28 and TRBJ1-5; possibly TRBD1 for D (5 bases). The CDR3 spans 14 residues. CDR1 is MDHEN and CDR2 is SYDVKM in the germline V gene. V was clipped by 5 bases and J by 0 bases, with 8 bases between them. CDR3 nucleotides: TGTGCCAGCAGTACAGGCGATAGCAATCAGCCCCAGCATTTT. Translating gives CASSTGDSNQPQHF.

In this sample, this clone turned up once. The genes are TRBV7-9 and TRBJ1-2; no reliable D call. The germline gives CDR1 SEHNR, CDR2 FQNEAQ (reference sequence). V was cut by 5 bases and J by 8 bases, with 12 bases left in between. This CDR3 has 12 amino acids. The DNA for the CDR3 is TGTGCCAGCAGCCTACCCGCGGGGGGCTACACCTTC. Its translation: CASSLPAGGYTF.

The rearrangement links TRBV5-4 to TRBJ1-2, with 7 positions matching TRBD1. From germline, CDR1 is SGHNT and CDR2 YYREEE (reference sequence). CDR3 length: 14 amino acids. V was clipped by 2 bases and J by 2 bases; unmatched bases: 3. The CDR3 DNA is TGTGCCAGCAGCTTCGGACAGGAGAACTATGGCTACACCTTC. It yields the protein CASSFGQENYGYTF.

This clone showed up just once. The CDR3 coding sequence is TGTGCCAGCAGCTTAGGCGGTAGCGTCTACGAGCAGTACTTC. As protein: CASSLGGSVYEQYF. This chain joins TRBV7-2 and TRBJ2-7; D is possibly TRBD2 (5 bases). The V gene lost 1 base and the J gene lost 3 bases, with 10 bases spanning the gap. This CDR3 comprises 14 residues. Germline assignment: CDR1 SGHTA and CDR2 FQGNSA.

The J gene is TRBJ2-1, the V gene TRBV4-1; maybe TRBD2 (6 bases). Germline values: CDR1 MGHRA, CDR2 YSYEKL. V shed 4 bases and J shed 10 bases, with 17 bases lying between them. There are 14 residues in the CDR3. CDR3 nucleotide sequence: TGCGCCAGCAGCCCCAAACTCGGGGCGGGGGAGCAGTTCTTC. It encodes CASSPKLGAGEQFF.

The chain has TRBV5-6 and TRBJ2-1; 9 bases line up with TRBD1. CDR1 and CDR2 (germline): SGHDT, YYEEEE. The ends lost 2 bases at V and 12 bases at J; junction bases unmatched: 9. CDR3 length: 14 amino acids. Written as DNA, the CDR3 is TGTGCCAGCAGCTTTGGGACAGGGCGTCCAGGGCAGTTCTTC. It yields the protein CASSFGTGRPGQFF. Full variable domain (remainder filled in from reference TRBV5-6 and TRBJ2-1): DAGVTQSPTHLIKTRGQQVTLRCSPKSGHDTVSWYQQALGQGPQFIFQYYEEEERQRGNFPDRFSGHQFPNYSSELNVNALLLGDSALYLCASSFGTGRPGQFFGPGTRLTVL.

This chain joins TRBV20-1 and TRBJ2-1, with no clear D. CDR3 length equals 11 residues. The germline gives CDR1 DFQATT, CDR2 SNEGSKA (reference sequence). Trimming took 4 bases from V and 3 from J, leaving 4 bases between them. CDR3 loop: CSATSYNEQFF. CDR3 DNA: TGCAGTGCTACCAGCTACAATGAGCAGTTCTTC.

This clone was detected once. This chain connects TRBV6-2 or TRBV6-3 to TRBJ1-4; 7 bases agree with TRBD1. The CDR3 is 16 residues long. Germline V gene sequence: CDR1 MNHEY, CDR2 SVGEGT. Losses at the gene ends were 5 bases for V and 1 base for J; bases not matched to a gene: 7. The CDR3 DNA sequence: TGTGCCAGCAGTACCCGACAGGGAAGAACTAATGAAAAACTGTTTTTT. Its translation is CASSTRQGRTNEKLFF.

The chain links TRBV4-3 to TRBJ2-5, with 8 bases lining up with TRBD2. The CDR3 runs to 15 residues. The J segment lost 5 bases and the V segment lost 3 bases, leaving 8 bases of the junction unmatched. In germline, CDR1 is LGHNA, CDR2 YSLEER. For the CDR3, the DNA is TGCGCCAGCAGCCAGGGAGCTAGCGGGCCCGAGACCCAGTACTTC. Protein: CASSQGASGPETQYF.

The chain carries TRBV15 and TRBJ1-2; D ambiguous. The germline CDR1 and CDR2 sequences are LNHNV and YYDKDF (reference sequence). This CDR3 region has 13 residues. The V end lost 0 bases, the J end lost 8 bases, and 10 bases lay between the germline ends. The CDR3 is CATSRDTGRGYTF. CDR3 nucleotide sequence: TGTGCCACCAGCAGAGATACGGGGAGGGGCTACACCTTC. The entire variable domain, with the rest obtained from reference TRBV15 and TRBJ1-2, is as follows: DAMVIQNPRYQVTQFGKPVTLSCSQTLNHNVMYWYQQKSSQAPKLLFHYYDKDFNNEADTPDNFQSRRPNTSFCFLDIRSPGLGDTAMYLCATSRDTGRGYTFGSGTRLTVV.

The genes are TRBV7-9 and TRBJ1-4, with 8 bases lining up with TRBD1. CDR1 SEHNR and CDR2 FQNEAQ come from the germline V gene (reference sequence). Trimming cost V 2 bases and J 7 bases; bases outside gene matches: 3. The CDR3 covers 14 residues. The CDR3 here is CASSLQGAIEKLFF. The CDR3 DNA sequence: TGTGCCAGCAGCTTACAGGGGGCGATTGAAAAACTGTTTTTT.

This chain links TRBV28 with TRBJ2-3, with 9 bases matching TRBD2. This CDR3 comprises 15 residues. CDR1 and CDR2 (germline): MDHEN, SYDVKM. J was trimmed by 2 bases and V by 3 bases; bases with no gene match: 3. CDR3 DNA: TGTGCCAGCAGTTTGGCGGGAGGGTACACAGATACGCAGTATTTT. The encoded protein is CASSLAGGYTDTQYF. Full variable domain (rest looked up from reference TRBV28 and TRBJ2-3): DVKVTQSSRYLVKRTGEKVFLECVQDMDHENMFWYRQDPGLGLRLIYFSYDVKMKEKGDIPEGYSVSREKKERFSLILESASTNQTSMYLCASSLAGGYTDTQYFGPGTRLTVL.

The CDR3 DNA follows: TGTGCCAGCAGCGAGAGGGTGGGACTAGCGGGAAGGGATGAGCAGTTCTTC. Protein: CASSERVGLAGRDEQFF. The V and J genes are TRBV5-6 and TRBJ2-1, with 13 bases lining up with TRBD2. This CDR3 is built from 17 residues. The V segment lost 4 bases and the J segment 8 bases; nucleotides outside the gene matches: 12. CDR1 is SGHDT, CDR2 YYEEEE, per germline.

The CDR3 DNA sequence: TGTGCCAGCAGCCGGGACATGAACACTGAAGCTTTCTTT. Amino acid sequence: CASSRDMNTEAFF. V is TRBV5-5 and J is TRBJ1-1; TRBD1 might be the D (6 bases). Trimming took 4 bases from V and 0 from J, leaving 7 bases between them. The germline gives CDR1 SGHKS, CDR2 YYEKEE (reference sequence). The CDR3 runs 13 residues.

J is TRBJ1-5 and V is TRBV28; 7 bases align to TRBD1. Germline V CDR1 and CDR2: MDHEN, SYDVKM. The length of the CDR3 is 16 residues. The V and J ends lost 6 bases and 0 bases, in that order; junction bases with no gene match: 8. Here the CDR3 reads CASRYRDRYSNQPQHF. CDR3 DNA: TGTGCCAGCAGATACCGGGACAGATATAGCAATCAGCCCCAGCATTTT. The whole variable domain, remainder taken from reference TRBV28 and TRBJ1-5, is DVKVTQSSRYLVKRTGEKVFLECVQDMDHENMFWYRQDPGLGLRLIYFSYDVKMKEKGDIPEGYSVSREKKERFSLILESASTNQTSMYLCASRYRDRYSNQPQHFGDGTRLSIL.

The table lists this clone with a few counts. The chain employs TRBV9 and TRBJ1-1; 7 bases are a match to TRBD1. The CDR3 is 15 amino acids. Trimming removed 3 bases from V and 1 base from J; junction bases left unmatched: 6. The germline CDR1 and CDR2 sequences are SGDLS and YYNGEE. As DNA, the CDR3 is TGTGCCAGCAGCGGACGCGGGACAGCGAACACTGAAGCTTTCTTT. The encoded protein is CASSGRGTANTEAFF.

The rearrangement uses TRBV7-3 and TRBJ2-2; the D is unclear. The CDR3 has 12 residues. Trimming removed 5 bases from V and 5 bases from J, with 6 bases in between. Germline V gene sequence: CDR1 SGHTA, CDR2 FQGTGA. In nucleotides, the CDR3 is TGTGCCAGCAGCCCCTCGACCGGGGAGCTGTTTTTT. Amino acid sequence: CASSPSTGELFF. Full variable domain (rest looked up from reference TRBV7-3 and TRBJ2-2): GAGVSQTPSNKVTEKGKYVELRCDPISGHTALYWYRQSLGQGPEFLIYFQGTGAADDSGLPNDRFFAVRPEGSVSTLKIQRTERGDSAVYLCASSPSTGELFFGEGSRLTVL.

This clone was seen just once. This chain joins TRBV27 and TRBJ2-1; 8 bases match TRBD1. This CDR3 has 13 residues. The germline V gene has CDR1 MNHEY and CDR2 SMNVEV (reference sequence). V lost 11 bases, J lost 3 bases, and 6 bases stayed unmatched. In nucleotides, the CDR3 is TGTGCCTCCCGGACAGGGAACTACAATGAGCAGTTCTTC. It specifies CASRTGNYNEQFF.

This chain uses TRBV20-1 with TRBJ1-2; D is unclear. V was shortened by 6 bases and J by 4 bases, with 9 bases between the two germline ends. The germline V gene has CDR1 DFQATT and CDR2 SNEGSKA (reference sequence). The CDR3 is 11 residues long. For the CDR3, the DNA is TGCAGTGCAAAGTCACTCTATGGCTACACCTTC. Amino acid sequence: CSAKSLYGYTF.

V usage is TRBV2 and J usage is TRBJ2-1; 9 bases line up with TRBD2. The CDR3 has 15 residues. Germline V gene data show CDR1 as SNHLY and CDR2 as FYNNEI. The V gene end was trimmed by 3 bases and the J gene end by 3 bases; junction bases not matched to a gene: 3. CDR3: CASSDSSGNYNEQFF. CDR3 DNA sequence: TGTGCCAGCAGTGATTCTAGCGGGAACTACAATGAGCAGTTCTTC.

J is TRBJ2-2 and V is TRBV10-2, with 13 bases lining up with TRBD2. This CDR3 contains 17 residues. V shed 4 bases, J shed 4 bases, and the junction held 6 bases outside the gene matches. Germline CDR1 and CDR2: WSHSY and SAAADI. The CDR3 region is CASSALAGGRGTGELFF. As DNA, the CDR3 is TGCGCCAGCAGTGCACTAGCGGGAGGGAGGGGCACCGGGGAGCTGTTTTTT.

This sequence joins TRBV19 and TRBJ2-1, with 10 bases identical to TRBD2. V shed 4 bases, J shed 2 bases, and the junction held 11 bases outside the gene matches. The CDR3 contains 18 residues. The germline V gene has CDR1 LNHDA and CDR2 SQIVND (reference sequence). The CDR3 is CASSTLAGPGGTYNEQFF. CDR3 DNA: TGTGCCAGTAGTACACTAGCGGGACCAGGGGGAACCTACAATGAGCAGTTCTTC. The full variable domain, its missing parts supplied by reference TRBV19 and TRBJ2-1, is DGGITQSPKYLFRKEGQNVTLSCEQNLNHDAMYWYRQDPGQGLRLIYYSQIVNDFQKGDIAEGYSVSREKKESFPLTVTSAQKNPTAFYLCASSTLAGPGGTYNEQFFGPGTRLTVL.

J is TRBJ2-7 and V is TRBV30; perhaps TRBD2 as D (5 bases). The CDR3 spans 11 residues. Trimming removed 1 base from V and 6 bases from J, with 7 bases in between. Looked up from germline, CDR1 is GTSNPN and CDR2 is SVGIG (reference sequence). The CDR3 coding sequence is TGTGCCTGGAGTGACGGGGTCGAGCAGTACTTC. As protein: CAWSDGVEQYF.

V is TRBV21-1 and J is TRBJ2-5; the table assigns TRBD1, which was not confirmed against the DNA. TRBV21-1 is assigned pseudogene status. The CDR3 has 17 amino acids. The CDR3 DNA follows: TGTGCCAGCAGCAAAGTAAAGGCGACAGGGTACCAAGAGACCCAGTACTTC. Translated, it gives CASSKVKATGYQETQYF.

Written as DNA, the CDR3 is TGTGCCAGCAGTGAATGCGGCAGATCTAGCAATCAGCCCCAGCATTTT. It translates to CASSECGRSSNQPQHF. The V call is TRBV25-1, the J call TRBJ1-5; D gene ambiguous. V lost 1 base to trimming and J lost 0 bases, with 10 bases between them. Germline loops: CDR1 MGHDK, CDR2 SYGVNS. The CDR3 is 16 residues long.